This T cell receptor (beta chain) was identified in a study of control samples from healthy donors and cancer patients. Trimming pared 0 bases from V and 6 bases from J, leaving 13 bases between. The CDR3 has 14 amino acids. Germline CDR1 and CDR2: SGHNT and YYREEE (reference sequence). The method was immunoSEQ multiplex PCR; TCRdb's version includes in-frame clones alone and lacks a portion of them. The data show roughly 370,000 clones, with 90% seen just once and over 5.5% held by the top ten. The clonotype was recovered from a man aged 35 to 55 with head and neck cancer. The gene calls are TRBV5-4 and TRBJ2-7; tentatively, D is TRBD2 (7 bases). Material for sequencing was PBMCs. CDR3 in amino acids: CASSLDAGALEQYF. Here the CDR3 DNA reads TGTGCCAGCAGCTTGGACGCGGGGGCCCTCGAGCAGTACTTC. The variable domain in full, with the rest retrieved from reference TRBV5-4 and TRBJ2-7, is ETGVTQSPTHLIKTRGQQVTLRCSSQSGHNTVSWYQQALGQGPQFIFQYYREEENGRGNFPPRFSGLQFPNYSSELNVNALELDDSALYLCASSLDAGALEQYFGPGTRLTVT.